One TCR beta chain is described in this entry. No antigen is known for it. The data derive from a study of cytomegalovirus exposure and HLA in healthy donors. Between the trimmed V and J ends, which lost 2 bases and 0 bases, there was a span of 17 bases. Germline-derived CDR1 and CDR2 are MNHNS and SASEGT. The CDR3 extends over 18 amino acids. Study results and caveats: CMV antigen specificity of a few CMV-associated chains was confirmed in vitro. TCR beta chains numbering more than 150 were designated cytomegalovirus-associated. First-cohort TCR clusters were later found to tend to co-occur in the 120 or so validation repertoires.

Some clones are missing from TCRdb's copy, which holds only in-frame ones; the method was immunoSEQ multiplex PCR. The sample carries about 170,000 clones, around 88% recorded once. This sequence was found in a woman between 18 and 30 years old in good health and CMV-seronegative. The rearrangement uses TRBV6-1 and TRBJ1-5; maybe TRBD1 (6 bases). Specimen: PBMCs. The CDR3 loop reads CASSEIGGGRGSNQPQHF. CDR3 sequence (DNA): TGTGCCAGCAGTGAAATAGGCGGTGGCAGGGGTAGCAATCAGCCCCAGCATTTT.